Following are 29 T cell receptor beta chains from one sample sequenced in a study of CD8+ T cells in alopecia areata listed by TCRdb under 2018. Library construction relied on the immunoSEQ multiplex PCR assay. RNA was extracted from all samples and reverse transcribed into cDNA as template for TCR sequencing. TCRdb mirrors the immuneACCESS table, restricted to in-frame sequences. Some clones are absent from its copies; in checked studies, under half trace to an unresolved V gene, and the reason for the others is unknown. The sample features over 250,000 clones, and none is a singleton. More than 0.95% of the sample is taken by the ten largest. Cells from pooled mouse cutaneous lymph nodes were stained for CD4, CD8alpha, NKG2D, NKG2ACE and other markers and then sorted on a BD Influx. Sample: CD4+ T cells sorted from a lymph node. These receptors were obtained from a C3H/HeJ mouse with alopecia areata. This strain of mice has MHC haplotype H2-k.

This clone was observed a few times. Mouse gene names apply. The read finishes 4 residues shy of the CDR3 end, and the germline J gene is used to complete it. The chain combines TRBV13-1 with TRBJ1-1, with 8 nucleotides matching TRBD1. This CDR3 has 14 amino acids. The germline V gene has CDR1 NSHNY and CDR2 SYGAGN. Germline trimming cut 5 bases from V and 1 base from J; bases unmatched to any gene: 4. CDR3 DNA, as far as it was read: TGTGCCAGCAGGAGGACAGGGCAAAACACA. Translated: CASRRTGQNT. The complete CDR3 sequence is CASRRTGQNTEVFF.

About this clone: All gene names here are mouse names. With the read ending 4 residues before the CDR3 end, the germline J gene is used to fill in that end. The chain links TRBV19 to TRBJ2-7; perhaps TRBD2 as D (5 bases). V dropped 3 bases and J dropped 0 bases, with 7 bases sitting between them. Germline V gene lookup returns CDR1 FNHDT and CDR2 SITEND (reference sequence). This CDR3 spans 13 amino acids. The CDR3 loop reads CASSKLDSYEQYF. CDR3 DNA, as far as it was read: TGTGCCAGCAGTAAACTGGACTCCTAT.

This clone was seen many times. Genes here carry mouse names. Read sequence stops 4 residues before the CDR3 end, and the germline J gene provides the missing end. Other DNA sequences in the sample encode the same CDR3. This chain joins TRBV13-2 and TRBJ2-3; D is unresolved. Germline CDR1 and CDR2: NNHNN and SYGAGS (reference sequence). Trimming left V 2 bases short and J 2 bases short, with 3 bases between. The CDR3 has 12 amino acids. The CDR3 bases that were read are TGTGCCAGCGGTGACAATGCAGAA. Its protein is CASGDNAE. The entire CDR3 reads CASGDNAETLYF.

This clone was seen more than once but under ten times. Gene and germline names: mouse. The CDR3 goes on 4 residues after the read ends, and that part is filled in from the germline J gene. V gene TRBV5 combines with J gene TRBJ2-5, with 11 nucleotides matching TRBD2. The CDR3 has 16 residues. The V gene's germline CDR1 is LGHNA and CDR2 YNLKQL (reference sequence). V lost 5 bases and J lost 0; bases outside the gene matches: 4. CDR3 DNA (partial): TGTGCCAGCAGCAGGACTGGGGGGATTAACCAAGAC. The encoded protein is CASSRTGGINQD. The entire CDR3 protein reads CASSRTGGINQDTQYF.

A note on this clone: Genes here carry mouse names. The read falls 4 residues short of the CDR3 end, and the missing part is taken from the germline J gene. The V gene is TRBV31, the J gene TRBJ2-5; 9 positions match TRBD2. CDR1 and CDR2 from the germline V gene are GKSSPN and SITVG. The CDR3 has 13 amino acids. CDR3 bases read: TGTGCCCGCCCCGGGACTGGGAGGGAC. Amino acids: CARPGTGRD. The entire CDR3 protein reads CARPGTGRDTQYF.

As to this clone: Gene names denote mouse genes. Read coverage stops 4 residues before the CDR3 terminus; the germline J gene supplies the remainder. The gene calls are TRBV19 and TRBJ2-2, with D possibly matching TRBD1 (6 bases). Germline V CDR1 and CDR2: FNHDT, SITEND (reference sequence). V lost 4 bases and J lost 0, with 10 bases in between. The CDR3 is 15 amino acids. Partial CDR3 DNA: TGTGCCAGCAGTCGAGGACAGTCAAACACCGGG. This sequence encodes CASSRGQSNTG. The complete CDR3 reads CASSRGQSNTGQLYF.

This clone was seen a few times. The gene names here belong to mouse. With the read ending 4 residues before the CDR3 end, the germline J gene is used to fill in that end. Distinct nucleotide sequences in the sample also encode this CDR3. This chain links TRBV19 with TRBJ1-2; TRBD1 agrees at 9 bases. Per the germline V gene, CDR1 is FNHDT and CDR2 is SITEND (reference sequence). The CDR3 covers 15 residues. The junction had 3 bases not matched to a gene; V was cut back by 3 bases and J by 0 bases. The CDR3 loop reads CASSTDRGANSDYTF. The part of the CDR3 DNA that was read is TGTGCCAGCAGTACCGACAGGGGGGCAAACTCC.

This clone was picked up a small number of times. Here the gene names and germline are mouse. With the read ending 4 residues before the CDR3 end, the germline J gene is used to fill in that end. The chain joins TRBV29 to TRBJ2-2; 7 bases line up with TRBD1. This CDR3 region has 15 residues. CDR1 is MSHET and CDR2 is SYDVDS in the germline V gene. The V gene end was trimmed by 2 bases and the J gene end by 4 bases; junction bases not matched to a gene: 4. The covered CDR3 bases are TGTGCTAGCAGTTTAACAGGGGACGGCACCGGG. Amino acids: CASSLTGDGTG. The entire CDR3 reads CASSLTGDGTGQLYF. Filled out from reference TRBV29 and TRBJ2-2, the complete variable domain reads DMKVTQMPRYLIKRMGENVLLECGQDMSHETMYWYRQDPGLGLQLIYISYDVDSNSEGDIPKGYRVSRKKREHFSLILDSAKTNQTSVYFCASSLTGDGTGQLYFGEGSKLTVL.

This clone appeared a few times. Gene names and germline match the mouse. The observed sequence ends 4 residues before the CDR3 terminus, with the missing tail filled in from the germline J gene. This specimen includes other DNA sequences encoding the same CDR3. The chain is built from TRBV1 and TRBJ2-5, with D tentatively TRBD2 (5 bases). This CDR3 spans 15 amino acids. Deletions cut 1 base from V and 0 bases from J, with 8 bases between. Germline V gene lookup returns CDR1 NSQYPW and CDR2 LRSPGD (reference sequence). CDR3 bases read: TGCACCTGCAGTGCAGTTGTGGGGAACCAAGAC. Its translation is CTCSAVVGNQD. The CDR3 reads in full as CTCSAVVGNQDTQYF. The full variable domain, its missing parts supplied by reference TRBV1 and TRBJ2-5, is VTLLEQNPRWRLVPRGQAVNLRCILKNSQYPWMSWYQQDLQKQLQWLFTLRSPGDKEVKSLPGADYLATRVTDTELRLQVANMSQGRTLYCTCSAVVGNQDTQYFGPGTRLLVL.

This clone showed up just a few times. Gene and germline names: mouse. The read falls 4 residues short of the CDR3 end, and the missing part is taken from the germline J gene. The rearrangement links TRBV13-3 to TRBJ2-5; D possibly corresponds to TRBD1 (6 bases). The CDR3 contains 12 residues. Germline V lookup: CDR1 NNHDY, CDR2 SYVADS. The CDR3 here is CASSAGADTQYF. The part of the CDR3 DNA that was read is TGTGCCAGCAGCGCAGGGGCCGAC.

In its sample, this clone was seen a few times. Gene labels here are mouse ones. Additional DNA sequences in this sample encode the identical CDR3. The sequenced CDR3 bases are TGTGCCAGCGGTACTGGGGGCACCTAT. This gives the protein CASGTGGTY. The full CDR3 protein reads CASGTGGTYEQYF. The chain combines TRBV13-2 with TRBJ2-7; 8 bases match TRBD2. Sequencing ends 4 residues short of the CDR3 end; the germline J gene provides the rest. After removal of 4 bases from V and 2 bases from J, the junction contained 2 bases not matched to a gene. Per the germline V gene, CDR1 is NNHNN and CDR2 is SYGAGS (reference sequence). The CDR3 runs to 13 residues.

Note on this clone: Mouse gene names apply. With the read ending 4 residues before the CDR3 end, the germline J gene is used to fill in that end. The chain carries TRBV19 and TRBJ2-1; maybe TRBD2 (6 bases). V was clipped by 0 bases and J by 0 bases, with 10 bases between them. The CDR3 runs to 16 residues. CDR1 is FNHDT, CDR2 SITEND, per germline (reference sequence). The CDR3 DNA, read in part, is TGTGCCAGCAGTATAGGGCTGGGGTCTAACTATGCT. It specifies CASSIGLGSNYA. The full CDR3 protein reads CASSIGLGSNYAEQFF.

This clone appeared a few times. Any gene name here is a mouse gene name. The CDR3 end lies 4 residues beyond the end of the read and is filled in from the germline J gene. The chain carries TRBV19 and TRBJ1-1, with D possibly TRBD1 on 5 matching bases. Trimming cost V 4 bases and J 0 bases, with 10 bases left between them. CDR3 length: 14 residues. Germline CDR1 and CDR2: FNHDT and SITEND (reference sequence). The CDR3 region is CASSVGQPNTEVFF. Partial CDR3 DNA: TGTGCCAGCAGTGTAGGACAACCAAACACA. Combining the CDR3 with reference TRBV19 and TRBJ1-1 gives the whole variable domain GGIITQTPKFLIGQEGQKLTLKCQQNFNHDTMYWYRQDSGKGLRLIYYSITENDLQKGDLSEGYDASREKKSSFSLTVTSAQKNEMAVFLCASSVGQPNTEVFFGKGTRLTVV.

This clone was detected a few times. Gene labels here are mouse ones. The DNA ends 4 residues before the CDR3 does, and the rest of the CDR3 is filled in from the germline J gene. The rearrangement joins TRBV19 to TRBJ2-2, with 9 positions matching TRBD2. Germline CDR1 is FNHDT and CDR2 is SITEND (reference sequence). The length of the CDR3 is 16 residues. The ends lost 3 bases at V and 1 base at J; junction bases unmatched: 4. The CDR3 DNA, read in part, is TGTGCCAGCAGTAGCGACTGGGGGAGAAACACCGGG. Translation: CASSSDWGRNTG. The whole CDR3 reads CASSSDWGRNTGQLYF.

Only a few counts were recorded for this clone. The gene names here belong to mouse. The read is 4 residues too short to cover the CDR3 end, so that end is filled in from the germline J gene. The V gene is TRBV31, the J gene TRBJ1-2; tentative D call: TRBD1 (5 bases). Germline values: CDR1 GKSSPN, CDR2 SITVG. Trimming removed 2 bases at V and 2 bases at J, with 12 bases between. CDR3 length equals 14 residues. CDR3 sequence: CAWSAGRGNSDYTF. The DNA read from the CDR3 is TGTGCCTGGAGTGCAGGGCGAGGTAACTCC.

For this clone: The germline and genes are mouse ones. The sequence runs out 4 residues before the end of the CDR3; the remainder is reconstructed from the germline J gene. The same CDR3 is also encoded by other DNA sequences in this sample. The J gene is TRBJ1-2, the V gene TRBV1; D not certain. CDR1 and CDR2 from the germline V gene are NSQYPW and LRSPGD (reference sequence). V lost 3 bases and J lost 0, with 8 bases in between. The CDR3 has 14 residues. The part of the CDR3 DNA that was read is TGCACCTGCAGTGCGCCAGGAACAAACTCC. It is translated as CTCSAPGTNS. The whole CDR3 sequence is CTCSAPGTNSDYTF. The full variable domain, in which reference TRBV1 and TRBJ1-2 provide the parts outside the CDR3, is VTLLEQNPRWRLVPRGQAVNLRCILKNSQYPWMSWYQQDLQKQLQWLFTLRSPGDKEVKSLPGADYLATRVTDTELRLQVANMSQGRTLYCTCSAPGTNSDYTFGSGTRLLVI.

As to this clone: The gene symbols are mouse symbols. The read finishes 4 residues shy of the CDR3 end, and the germline J gene is used to complete it. J is TRBJ2-4 and V is TRBV5; D unclear. The germline V gene has CDR1 LGHNA and CDR2 YNLKQL (reference sequence). This CDR3 contains 14 residues. V dropped 1 base and J dropped 0 bases, with 5 bases sitting between them. The covered CDR3 bases are TGTGCCAGCAGCCAAGGACAAAGTCAAAAC. Residues: CASSQGQSQN. The whole CDR3 sequence reads CASSQGQSQNTLYF.

This clone was picked up a small number of times. The gene names here belong to mouse. Sequencing ends 4 residues short of the CDR3 end; the germline J gene provides the rest. Other DNA sequences from this sample encode an identical CDR3 as well. The chain employs TRBV13-3 and TRBJ1-2; 7 nucleotides align to TRBD1. From germline, CDR1 is NNHDY and CDR2 SYVADS. Trimming cost V 4 bases and J 0 bases; bases outside gene matches: 3. The CDR3 consists of 14 residues. The sequenced CDR3 bases are TGTGCCAGCAGTCGGGACAGCTCAAACTCC. It yields the protein CASSRDSSNS. From start to end, the CDR3 is CASSRDSSNSDYTF.

Concerning this clone: Germline and genes here are mouse. The CDR3 spells CASSQDWGGAAEQFF. CDR3 DNA, as far as it was read: TGTGCCAGCAGCCAAGACTGGGGGGGCGCTGCT. This sequence joins TRBV5 and TRBJ2-1, with 10 bases fitting TRBD2. The CDR3 end is not reached by the read, which stops 4 residues before it; the germline J gene fills it in. CDR1 is LGHNA, CDR2 YNLKQL, per germline (reference sequence). The CDR3 runs 15 residues. V was pared by 0 bases and J by 6 bases, with 2 bases of the junction left unmatched.

This clone was counted only a few times. Mouse germline and gene names are used. The read halts 4 residues ahead of the CDR3 end, with the missing end drawn from the germline J gene. The V call is TRBV13-2, the J call TRBJ2-2; 11 bases fit TRBD2. The CDR3 loop spans 15 amino acids. The germline CDR1 and CDR2 sequences are NNHNN and SYGAGS (reference sequence). V lost 4 bases and J lost 6; bases outside the gene matches: 5. CDR3 region: CASGPGTGGPGQLYF. Incomplete CDR3 DNA: TGTGCCAGCGGTCCCGGGACTGGGGGCCCCGGG.

As concerns this clone: Genes here carry mouse names. The sequenced part of the CDR3 DNA is TGTGCCAGCAGTGATGCGACAGGGGATGACACCGGG. As protein: CASSDATGDDTG. From start to end, the CDR3 is CASSDATGDDTGQLYF. This chain links TRBV13-1 with TRBJ2-2; 8 bases fit TRBD1. The CDR3 goes on 4 residues after the read ends, and that part is filled in from the germline J gene. V lost 0 bases to trimming and J lost 3 bases; unmatched junction nucleotides: 4. Germline V gene lookup returns CDR1 NSHNY and CDR2 SYGAGN. This CDR3 spans 16 amino acids.

On this clone itself: Gene labels here are mouse ones. The read is 4 residues too short to cover the CDR3 end, so that end is filled in from the germline J gene. The chain joins TRBV5 to TRBJ2-7, with TRBD1 identical over 7 bases. The CDR3 runs 16 residues. V trimming: 0 bases; J trimming: 2 bases; junction bases outside the gene matches: 7. The germline V gene has CDR1 LGHNA and CDR2 YNLKQL (reference sequence). Partial CDR3 DNA: TGTGCCAGCAGCCAAGATCACCCCGGGACAGCCTAT. It translates to CASSQDHPGTAY. Given in full, the CDR3 is CASSQDHPGTAYEQYF.

Regarding this clone: The gene symbols are mouse symbols. The observed sequence ends 4 residues before the CDR3 terminus, with the missing tail filled in from the germline J gene. Other DNA sequences in the sample encode the same CDR3. The chain carries TRBV12-1 and TRBJ1-2; weak D call: TRBD1 (6 bases). Germline CDR1 and CDR2: SGHSN and HYEKVE. Trimming left V 4 bases short and J 2 bases short, with 10 bases between. The CDR3 consists of 13 residues. Partial CDR3 DNA: TGTGCCAGCTCCCTCACAGGGAACTCC. Amino acid sequence: CASSLTGNS. Given in full, the CDR3 is CASSLTGNSDYTF.

This clone was counted a few times. Each gene name is a mouse one. The read ends 4 residues before the CDR3 terminus; that terminus is restored from the germline J gene. The chain recombines TRBV5 with TRBJ1-2; D is possibly TRBD1 (6 bases). V was cut by 0 bases and J by 4 bases, with 15 bases left in between. The CDR3 length is 16 residues. CDR1 is LGHNA, CDR2 YNLKQL, per germline (reference sequence). The CDR3 DNA, read in part, is TGTGCCAGCAGCCAAGATACGGGGGGCGAGTCCTCC. As protein: CASSQDTGGESS. The whole CDR3 is CASSQDTGGESSDYTF.

With regard to this clone: Germline and genes here are mouse. Coverage ceases 4 residues before the CDR3 finishes, and the germline J gene fills in the end. The sample contains more than one DNA sequence encoding this CDR3. The chain carries TRBV5 and TRBJ2-5; possibly TRBD1 for D (6 bases). V shed 3 bases and J shed 0 bases, with 10 bases lying between them. The CDR3 totals 15 residues. Germline lookup yields CDR1 LGHNA and CDR2 YNLKQL (reference sequence). CDR3: CASSQTGFNQDTQYF. The part of the CDR3 DNA that was read is TGTGCCAGCAGCCAGACAGGTTTTAACCAAGAC.

This clone was counted between two and nine times. Gene names and germline refer to mouse. Sequencing ends 4 residues short of the CDR3 end; the germline J gene provides the rest. This chain links TRBV13-2 with TRBJ2-5; D might be TRBD1 (5 bases). Trimming took 5 bases from V and 3 from J, leaving 10 bases between them. Looked up from germline, CDR1 is NNHNN and CDR2 is SYGAGS (reference sequence). CDR3 length: 13 residues. The CDR3 loop reads CASGATAQDTQYF. The CDR3 bases that were read are TGTGCCAGCGGGGCGACAGCTCAAGAC.

This clone was counted only a few times. Mouse names are used for the genes. The read finishes 4 residues shy of the CDR3 end, and the germline J gene is used to complete it. The J gene is TRBJ2-5, the V gene TRBV17; 10 nucleotides agree with TRBD2. Germline V gene sequence: CDR1 MNHDT, CDR2 YYDKIL. The CDR3 consists of 14 residues. The V gene end was trimmed by 5 bases and the J gene end by 2 bases; junction bases not matched to a gene: 1. The sequenced part of the CDR3 DNA is TGTGCTAGCAGTGGACTGGGGGTCCAAGAC. Protein: CASSGLGVQD. From start to end, the CDR3 is CASSGLGVQDTQYF.

Worth noting for this clone: The gene names here belong to mouse. The read ends 3 residues before the CDR3 terminus; that terminus is restored from the germline J gene. The chain carries TRBV5 and TRBJ1-6, with 8 nucleotides matching TRBD1. TRBJ1-6 is annotated as an ORF whose role is uncertain. The trim removed 0 bases at V and 0 bases at J, leaving 4 bases unmatched. CDR1 is LGHNA, CDR2 YNLKQL, per germline (reference sequence). The CDR3 is 18 amino acids. The covered CDR3 bases are TGTGCCAGCAGCCAAGATGGGCAGGGGGCTTCCTATAATTCGCCC. Translating it yields CASSQDGQGASYNSP. The complete CDR3 sequence is CASSQDGQGASYNSPLYF.

Note on this clone: The genes and germline here are from mouse. The read terminates 4 residues ahead of where the CDR3 ends, so the germline J gene completes it. The V call is TRBV13-1, the J call TRBJ2-2, with TRBD1 matching over 9 bases. CDR1 and CDR2 (germline): NSHNY, SYGAGN. The V gene end was trimmed by 6 bases and the J gene end by 2 bases; junction bases not matched to a gene: 5. The CDR3 extends over 15 amino acids. CDR3 residues: CASKSGTGNTGQLYF. The part of the CDR3 DNA that was read is TGTGCCAGCAAATCCGGGACAGGGAACACCGGG.